Listed below are T cell receptor beta chains from one sample, sequenced in a study of CD8+ T cells in alopecia areata. The method was immunoSEQ multiplex PCR; TCRdb's version includes in-frame clones alone and lacks a portion of them. The sample records 200,000 or so clones, about 53% being singletons. Specimen: CD4+ T cells sorted from blood, collected at week 0. The receptors originated from a human donor with alopecia areata. The CDR3 runs from the conserved cysteine through the conserved F or W. A D gene is named only where the DNA matches it firmly. Clone size is shown for a subset of rows, as once, few, many or a class of expanded clone.

clone_size	j_call	d_call	v_call	cdr3_nt	cdr3_aa
once	TRBJ2-6	NA	TRBV30	TGTGCCTGGAGAACCCCCGGGGCCAACGTCCTGACTTTC	CAWRTPGANVLTF
NA	TRBJ1-1	NA	TRBV9	TGTGCCAGCGGCAGGACTATGAACACTGAAGCTTTCTTT	CASGRTMNTEAFF
once	TRBJ2-5	TRBD1	TRBV5-1	TGCGCCAGCACCACGGACAGGGAAGGGACCCAGTACTTC	CASTTDREGTQYF
NA	TRBJ2-4	NA	TRBV4-2	TGTGCCAGCAGCCAAGATACATCCATAGCCAAAAACATTCAGTACTTC	CASSQDTSIAKNIQYF
few	TRBJ2-3	TRBD2	TRBV29-1	TGCAGCGCTCGACTAGCGGGAACGTTGAATACGCAGTATTTT	CSARLAGTLNTQYF
NA	TRBJ2-5	NA	TRBV4-1	TGCGCCAGCAGCCAATTAGGGGGAGAGACCCAGTACTTC	CASSQLGGETQYF
NA	TRBJ1-6	TRBD1	TRBV5-1	TGCGCCAGCAGCTCGCTACTTCGGGACAGTTTTTCCTCCTATAATTCACCCCTCCACTTT	CASSSLLRDSFSSYNSPLHF
NA	TRBJ1-6	NA	TRBV4-1	TGCGCCAGCAGCCAAGTCGAGGGGCGAATCTCCTATAATTCACCCCTCCACTTT	CASSQVEGRISYNSPLHF
NA	TRBJ2-1	TRBD2	TRBV4-1	TGCGCCAGCAGCCAAGAGCGGCTAGCGGGTTGGTCCTACAATGAGCAGTTCTTC	CASSQERLAGWSYNEQFF
once	TRBJ2-3	NA	TRBV5-1	TGCGCCAGCAGCTTGGCGGCGGGGAGCCGCACAGATACGCAGTATTTT	CASSLAAGSRTDTQYF
NA	TRBJ1-1	NA	TRBV30	TGTGCCCGGGGGCGGTACGGCACTGAAGCTTTCTTT	CARGRYGTEAFF
NA	TRBJ2-5	NA	TRBV18	TGTGCCAGCTCAGAAGGAGGACAGAGCCGAACCCAGTACTTC	CASSEGGQSRTQYF
few	TRBJ2-1	TRBD1	TRBV6-5	TGTGCCAGCAGTTACTCCGGACAGGGGGGTGGTGAGCAGTTCTTC	CASSYSGQGGGEQFF
NA	TRBJ1-2	NA	TRBV25-1	TGTGCCAGCAGTCCCTCGGGCGGGAGCCGGGGCTACACCTTC	CASSPSGGSRGYTF
many	TRBJ2-2	TRBD2	TRBV9	TGTGCCAGCAGCGTTCTAGCGGGGGCGAACACCGGGGAGCTGTTTTTT	CASSVLAGANTGELFF
few	TRBJ1-5	NA	TRBV30	TGTGCCTGGAACCACGGCGGTAACAATCAGCCCCAGCATTTT	CAWNHGGNNQPQHF
NA	TRBJ1-1	NA	TRBV18	TGTGCCAGCTCACCACCTTCGCTACAGATGAACACTGAAGCTTTCTTT	CASSPPSLQMNTEAFF
few	TRBJ2-3	TRBD2	TRBV18	TGTGCCAGCTCACCACGACTAGCGGGAGCTGAAGATACGCAGTATTTT	CASSPRLAGAEDTQYF
few	TRBJ2-7	NA	TRBV29-1	TGCAGCGTTGCCCTCCTCTCCTACGAGCAGTACTTC	CSVALLSYEQYF
NA	TRBJ2-6	NA	TRBV6-5	TGTGCCAGCAGTCTGGACGGGTCTGGGGCCAACGTCCTGACTTTC	CASSLDGSGANVLTF
NA	TRBJ2-1	TRBD1	TRBV4-1	TGCGCCAGCAGCCAAATAGGGACAGCCTCCTACAATGAGCAGTTCTTC	CASSQIGTASYNEQFF
NA	TRBJ2-3	TRBD2	TRBV7-4	TGTGCCAGCAGATTTAATAGCGGGGCACACACCCAGGCAGATACGCAGTATTTT	CASRFNSGAHTQADTQYF
NA	TRBJ2-1	NA	TRBV9	TGTGCCAGCAGCGTGTTCCCAAGCTCCTACAATGAGCAGTTCTTC	CASSVFPSSYNEQFF
NA	TRBJ2-1	TRBD2	TRBV7-9	TGTGCCAGCAGCTCCGTCCTAGCGGGCTCCTACAATGAGCAGTTCTTC	CASSSVLAGSYNEQFF
once	TRBJ2-2	NA	TRBV25-1	TGTGCCAGCAGACCTCCCACCGGGGAGCTGTTTTTT	CASRPPTGELFF